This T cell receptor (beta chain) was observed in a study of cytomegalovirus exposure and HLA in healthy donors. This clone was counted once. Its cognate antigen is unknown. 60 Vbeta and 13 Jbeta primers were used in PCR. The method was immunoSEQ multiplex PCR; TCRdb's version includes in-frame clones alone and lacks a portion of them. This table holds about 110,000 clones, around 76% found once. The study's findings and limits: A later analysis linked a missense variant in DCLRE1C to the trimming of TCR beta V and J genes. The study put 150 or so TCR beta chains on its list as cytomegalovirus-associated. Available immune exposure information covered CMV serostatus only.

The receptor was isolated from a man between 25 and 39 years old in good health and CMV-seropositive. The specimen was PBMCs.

The CDR3 sequence is CASGGGGSYGYTF. CDR3 DNA sequence: TGTGCCAGCGGCGGGGGGGGATCTTATGGCTACACCTTC. The rearrangement links TRBV6-4 to TRBJ1-2, with a weak D call TRBD1 (5 bases). The CDR3 has 13 amino acids. V was cut by 8 bases and J by 5 bases, with 15 bases left in between. The germline V gene has CDR1 MRHNA and CDR2 SNTAGT.